The 14 T cell receptor beta chains below all came from one sample that was sequenced in a study of PD-1 blockade in classical Hodgkin lymphoma. After autologous stem cell transplantation all patients relapsed, and prior brentuximab vedotin exposure differed between cohorts. Only in-frame clones appear in the TCRdb table, and some are missing; sequencing was by immunoSEQ multiplex PCR. Of about 40,000 clones detected, about 71% appear once; the ten largest clones hold roughly 3%. The sample was peripheral blood mononuclear cells (PBMCs), taken at baseline. Receptors were obtained from a human donor with classical Hodgkin lymphoma.

The chain carries TRBV7-2 and TRBJ2-1; TRBD2 agrees at 9 bases. The CDR3 has 17 residues. Germline values: CDR1 SGHTA, CDR2 FQGNSA. With V trimmed by 1 base and J by 7 bases, 11 bases remained unmatched. The CDR3 sequence is CASSLDPAGGVRNEQFF. The CDR3 DNA reads TGTGCCAGCAGCTTAGACCCAGCGGGAGGCGTAAGGAATGAGCAGTTCTTC.

This clone was recorded only once. The chain combines TRBV18 with TRBJ2-7; perhaps TRBD1 as D (5 bases). V lost 3 bases, J lost 5 bases, and 11 bases lay in between. This CDR3 spans 13 amino acids. The germline V gene encodes CDR1 KGHSH and CDR2 LQKENI. The CDR3, as DNA: TGTGCCAGCTCACCGCAGGGTTTCGACGAGCAGTACTTC. Translating gives CASSPQGFDEQYF.

The chain joins TRBV2 to TRBJ1-5; D gene unclear. Per germline, CDR1 SNHLY and CDR2 FYNNEI. The CDR3 loop spans 15 amino acids. V lost 4 bases and J 1 base, leaving 11 bases between the germline ends. CDR3 protein: CASSAGDGSNQPQHF. The CDR3, as DNA: TGTGCCAGCAGTGCCGGCGATGGGAGCAATCAGCCCCAGCATTTT. Together with reference TRBV2 and TRBJ1-5, the CDR3 gives the full variable domain: EPEVTQTPSHQVTQMGQEVILRCVPISNHLYFYWYRQILGQKVEFLVSFYNNEISEKSEIFDDQFSVERPDGSNFTLKIRSTKLEDSAMYFCASSAGDGSNQPQHFGDGTRLSIL.

The V and J genes are TRBV29-1 and TRBJ1-2; 8 bases align to TRBD1. V lost 6 bases to trimming and J lost 2 bases; unmatched junction nucleotides: 5. Germline CDR1 is SQVTM and CDR2 is ANQGSEA. The CDR3 totals 13 residues. CDR3 amino acids: CSVSDRANYGYTF. The CDR3 DNA is TGCAGCGTCTCGGACAGGGCGAACTATGGCTACACCTTC.

The chain links TRBV28 to TRBJ2-7, with D maybe TRBD1 (7 bases). From germline, CDR1 is MDHEN and CDR2 SYDVKM. Trimming stripped 2 bases from V and 3 bases from J, with 38 bases between. The CDR3 extends over 23 amino acids. CDR3 sequence reads: CASSLPRRDRNRLTRGSLYEQYF. The CDR3 nucleotides read TGTGCCAGCAGTTTACCCCGCCGGGACAGAAACAGATTAACCCGGGGGTCTCTCTACGAGCAGTACTTC.

V usage is TRBV7-9 and J usage is TRBJ2-3; 7 nucleotides agree with TRBD2. V was clipped by 5 bases and J by 2 bases; unmatched bases: 4. The CDR3 runs to 14 residues. Looked up from germline, CDR1 is SEHNR and CDR2 is FQNEAQ (reference sequence). The CDR3 is CASSGGGPTDTQYF. The CDR3 region has the DNA TGTGCCAGCAGCGGGGGGGGACCCACAGATACGCAGTATTTT.

This clone was detected only once. The V gene is TRBV6-6, the J gene TRBJ1-2, with D uncertain. V was trimmed by 11 bases and J by 7 bases, leaving 8 bases between them. The CDR3 is 9 residues long. Germline assignment: CDR1 MNHNY and CDR2 SVGAGI (reference sequence). CDR3 nucleotides: TGTGCCTGCGGGCCTGGCTACACCTTC. Its translation: CACGPGYTF.

The V and J genes are TRBV19 and TRBJ2-3, with 7 bases fitting TRBD2. This CDR3 is 16 amino acids long. The germline V gene has CDR1 LNHDA and CDR2 SQIVND (reference sequence). The J segment lost 1 base and the V segment lost 1 base, leaving 5 bases of the junction unmatched. CDR3 nucleotides: TGTGCCAGTAGTATAGGGGGCGGGAGTGGCACAGATACGCAGTATTTT. This codes for CASSIGGGSGTDTQYF.

This clone is medium-sized by share. The rearrangement joins TRBV4-1 to TRBJ2-3; possibly TRBD1 or TRBD2 for D (5 bases each). Germline V gives CDR1 MGHRA, CDR2 YSYEKL. The CDR3 spans 12 residues. V gave up 4 bases and J gave up 4 bases, with 6 bases separating them. CDR3 sequence (DNA): TGCGCCAGCAGCCGGGGGTCAGATACGCAGTATTTT. Residues: CASSRGSDTQYF.

The chain is built from TRBV10-3 and TRBJ2-7; 12 nucleotides match TRBD2. The CDR3 has 17 residues. V dropped 7 bases and J dropped 7; count of bases not matched to a gene: 17. CDR1 and CDR2 (germline): ENHRY, SYGVKD. CDR3 bases: TGTGCCATCAATACTCTCCTAGCGGGAGGGCCCTCGGTAGAGCAGTACTTC. Amino acids: CAINTLLAGGPSVEQYF.

In DNA form, the CDR3 reads TGTGCCAGTGGCCCGGGAGAGCAGTTCTTC. It yields the protein CASGPGEQFF. This chain uses TRBV19 with TRBJ2-1, with a tentative D call TRBD2 (5 bases). The CDR3 totals 10 residues. Germline values: CDR1 LNHDA, CDR2 SQIVND (reference sequence). V was clipped by 8 bases and J by 10 bases, with 9 bases between them.

V and J are TRBV18 and TRBJ2-1; 8 bases map to TRBD2. Germline CDR1 KGHSH, CDR2 LQKENI. This CDR3 is built from 15 residues. The V gene end was trimmed by 6 bases and the J gene end by 5 bases; junction bases not matched to a gene: 9. Written as DNA, the CDR3 is TGTGCCAGCTCTTTGGCGGGAGGCCGTGACAATGAGCAGTTCTTC. It translates to CASSLAGGRDNEQFF.

The rearrangement uses TRBV6-5 and TRBJ1-2, with 9 positions matching TRBD1. The V gene end was trimmed by 2 bases and the J gene end by 6 bases; junction bases not matched to a gene: 4. CDR1 and CDR2 (germline): MNHEY, SVGAGI. CDR3 length equals 14 residues. Here the CDR3 DNA reads TGTGCCAGCAGTTACACAGGGGGCGGCGATGGCTACACCTTC. Protein: CASSYTGGGDGYTF.

The J gene is TRBJ2-6, the V gene TRBV28, with TRBD1 matching over 8 bases. Germline CDR1 reads MDHEN; CDR2 reads SYDVKM. The CDR3 length is 19 residues. The trim removed 4 bases at V and 2 bases at J, leaving 13 bases unmatched. The CDR3 DNA is TGTGCCAGCAGTTCAAGGCCGGGACAGGTGTTAACTGGGGCCAACGTCCTGACTTTC. Amino acid sequence: CASSSRPGQVLTGANVLTF.